A selection of T cell receptor beta chains follows, all from one sample in a study of blood T cell repertoires in COVID-19. Data came from immunoSEQ multiplex PCR; TCRdb stores just in-frame clones and leaves some out. The data show about 210,000 clones, 80% to 90% seen once. The source material was peripheral blood. The receptors derive from a man in his forties or fifties with acute or convalescent COVID-19. Each CDR3 is given with its conserved first and last residue. The order of the fields is V gene, D gene, clone size, J gene, CDR3 length, CDR3 protein, CDR3 DNA. The D gene is left open where the match is weak. Some rows have no size entry. The others give once, few or many, or a class for an expanded clone.

V gene: TRBV5-1
D gene: TRBD2
clone size: .
J gene: TRBJ2-1
CDR3 length: 17
CDR3 protein: CASSPGTSGPSYNEQFF
CDR3 DNA: TGCGCCAGCAGCCCCGGGACTAGCGGGCCCTCCTACAATGAGCAGTTCTTC

V gene: TRBV13
D gene: TRBD1
clone size: .
J gene: TRBJ2-7
CDR3 length: 17
CDR3 protein: CASSSPPGTGLSYEQYF
CDR3 DNA: TGTGCCAGCAGCTCCCCCCCCGGGACAGGGCTCTCCTACGAGCAGTACTTC

V gene: TRBV12-1
D gene: .
clone size: .
J gene: TRBJ2-2
CDR3 length: 17
CDR3 protein: CASSPLGLALNTGELFF
CDR3 DNA: TGTGCCAGCAGCCCCCTGGGACTAGCGTTGAACACCGGGGAGCTGTTTTTT

V gene: TRBV28
D gene: TRBD2
clone size: .
J gene: TRBJ2-5
CDR3 length: 16
CDR3 protein: CASGSGGDGNRETQYF
CDR3 DNA: TGTGCCAGCGGTTCGGGGGGAGATGGGAACAGAGAGACCCAGTACTTC

V gene: TRBV24-1
D gene: TRBD1
clone size: .
J gene: TRBJ2-3
CDR3 length: 13
CDR3 protein: CATSGTGEDTQYF
CDR3 DNA: TGTGCCACCTCCGGGACAGGGGAAGATACGCAGTATTTT

V gene: TRBV19
D gene: TRBD2
clone size: .
J gene: TRBJ2-3
CDR3 length: 15
CDR3 protein: CASSKLAEPTDTQYF
CDR3 DNA: TGTGCCAGTAGTAAACTAGCGGAGCCCACAGATACGCAGTATTTT

V gene: TRBV27
D gene: .
clone size: .
J gene: TRBJ2-3
CDR3 length: 17
CDR3 protein: CASSLGVIAASTDTQYF
CDR3 DNA: TGTGCCAGCAGTTTAGGGGTGATAGCGGCTAGCACAGATACGCAGTATTTT

V gene: TRBV2
D gene: TRBD1
clone size: .
J gene: TRBJ1-2
CDR3 length: 14
CDR3 protein: CASLTGDRLYGYTF
CDR3 DNA: TGTGCCAGCCTTACTGGGGACAGACTATATGGCTACACCTTC

V gene: TRBV7-9
D gene: TRBD1
clone size: .
J gene: TRBJ1-6
CDR3 length: 13
CDR3 protein: CASSLTGGSPLHF
CDR3 DNA: TGTGCCAGCAGCCTAACAGGGGGATCACCCCTCCACTTT

V gene: TRBV6-5
D gene: TRBD2
clone size: .
J gene: TRBJ2-7
CDR3 length: 15
CDR3 protein: CASSYSPGGVDEQYF
CDR3 DNA: TGTGCCAGCAGTTACTCGCCCGGGGGGGTGGACGAGCAGTACTTC

V gene: TRBV12-3/TRBV12-4
D gene: .
clone size: .
J gene: TRBJ1-5
CDR3 length: 13
CDR3 protein: CASSLAGRDPQHF
CDR3 DNA: TGTGCCAGCAGTTTAGCGGGCCGCGATCCCCAGCATTTT

V gene: TRBV4-1
D gene: TRBD2
clone size: .
J gene: TRBJ2-3
CDR3 length: 19
CDR3 protein: CASSQSRTSGRARTDTQYF
CDR3 DNA: TGCGCCAGCAGCCAATCCAGGACTAGCGGGAGGGCGAGAACAGATACGCAGTATTTT

V gene: TRBV2
D gene: .
clone size: .
J gene: TRBJ2-3
CDR3 length: 13
CDR3 protein: CASSDVTRDTQYF
CDR3 DNA: TGTGCCAGCAGTGATGTTACCCGGGATACGCAGTATTTT

V gene: TRBV27
D gene: .
clone size: .
J gene: TRBJ2-7
CDR3 length: 14
CDR3 protein: CASSSLQGRNEQYF
CDR3 DNA: TGTGCCAGCAGTTCCTTACAGGGTAGAAACGAGCAGTACTTC

V gene: TRBV27
D gene: .
clone size: once
J gene: TRBJ1-2
CDR3 length: 13
CDR3 protein: CASSTGQLRGYTF
CDR3 DNA: TGTGCCAGCAGTACCGGCCAGCTGAGGGGCTACACCTTC

V gene: TRBV19
D gene: TRBD2
clone size: .
J gene: TRBJ2-5
CDR3 length: 15
CDR3 protein: CASSIGGGARETQYF
CDR3 DNA: TGTGCCAGTAGTATAGGCGGGGGGGCCAGGGAGACCCAGTACTTC

V gene: TRBV19
D gene: .
clone size: .
J gene: TRBJ1-2
CDR3 length: 14
CDR3 protein: CASSLVGDNYGYTF
CDR3 DNA: TGTGCCAGTAGTTTAGTAGGAGATAACTATGGCTACACCTTC

V gene: TRBV30
D gene: TRBD1
clone size: .
J gene: TRBJ2-6
CDR3 length: 11
CDR3 protein: CAWGSGGVLTF
CDR3 DNA: TGTGCCTGGGGATCAGGGGGAGTCCTGACTTTC

V gene: TRBV4-1
D gene: .
clone size: .
J gene: TRBJ2-1
CDR3 length: 12
CDR3 protein: CASSQEWSEQFF
CDR3 DNA: TGCGCCAGCAGCCAAGAGTGGAGTGAGCAGTTCTTC

V gene: TRBV27
D gene: TRBD1
clone size: once
J gene: TRBJ2-7
CDR3 length: 15
CDR3 protein: CASSLTWTGGAEQYF
CDR3 DNA: TGTGCCAGCAGTTTAACATGGACAGGGGGTGCCGAGCAGTACTTC

V gene: TRBV2
D gene: TRBD1
clone size: .
J gene: TRBJ1-4
CDR3 length: 14
CDR3 protein: CASGRQGGEEKLFF
CDR3 DNA: TGTGCCAGCGGTCGACAGGGGGGAGAAGAAAAACTGTTTTTT

V gene: TRBV2
D gene: .
clone size: .
J gene: TRBJ1-5
CDR3 length: 13
CDR3 protein: CASSESWQQPQHF
CDR3 DNA: TGTGCCAGCAGTGAAAGTTGGCAACAGCCCCAGCATTTT

V gene: TRBV29-1
D gene: TRBD2
clone size: .
J gene: TRBJ2-5
CDR3 length: 16
CDR3 protein: CSVGRPGLAGLETQYF
CDR3 DNA: TGCAGCGTTGGACGGCCGGGACTAGCGGGACTAGAGACCCAGTACTTC

V gene: TRBV7-3
D gene: .
clone size: .
J gene: TRBJ1-1
CDR3 length: 13
CDR3 protein: CASSLRQQGEAFF
CDR3 DNA: TGTGCCAGCAGCTTGCGACAACAGGGTGAAGCTTTCTTT

V gene: TRBV11-3
D gene: .
clone size: .
J gene: TRBJ2-1
CDR3 length: 17
CDR3 protein: CASSLNRGKHRPNEQFF
CDR3 DNA: TGTGCCAGCAGCTTAAATCGGGGGAAGCATCGCCCCAATGAGCAGTTCTTC

V gene: TRBV2
D gene: TRBD2
clone size: .
J gene: TRBJ2-5
CDR3 length: 15
CDR3 protein: CASSEIRLAVETQYF
CDR3 DNA: TGTGCCAGCAGTGAAATAAGGCTAGCGGTAGAGACCCAGTACTTC

V gene: TRBV11-2
D gene: .
clone size: .
J gene: TRBJ2-7
CDR3 length: 14
CDR3 protein: CASSSTSPSYEQYF
CDR3 DNA: TGTGCCAGCAGCTCCACTAGCCCCTCCTACGAGCAGTACTTC

V gene: TRBV5-1
D gene: TRBD1
clone size: .
J gene: TRBJ1-1
CDR3 length: 19
CDR3 protein: CASSLEPAGQGGVNTEAFF
CDR3 DNA: TGCGCCAGCAGCTTGGAGCCGGCGGGACAGGGTGGGGTGAACACTGAAGCTTTCTTT

V gene: TRBV6-5
D gene: TRBD1
clone size: .
J gene: TRBJ1-5
CDR3 length: 15
CDR3 protein: CASSLGTVSNQPQHF
CDR3 DNA: TGTGCCAGCAGTCTCGGGACAGTTTCCAATCAGCCCCAGCATTTT

V gene: TRBV3-1/TRBV3-2
D gene: .
clone size: .
J gene: TRBJ2-7
CDR3 length: 12
CDR3 protein: CASSQVSYRQYF
CDR3 DNA: TGTGCCAGCAGCCAAGTCTCGTATCGGCAGTACTTC

V gene: TRBV18
D gene: TRBD2
clone size: .
J gene: TRBJ2-1
CDR3 length: 15
CDR3 protein: CASSPRGAGYNEQFF
CDR3 DNA: TGTGCCAGCTCGCCGAGGGGAGCGGGGTACAATGAGCAGTTCTTC

V gene: TRBV30
D gene: .
clone size: .
J gene: TRBJ1-5
CDR3 length: 13
CDR3 protein: CAGSPGGNQPQHF
CDR3 DNA: TGTGCCGGAAGCCCCGGGGGGAATCAGCCCCAGCATTTT

V gene: TRBV7-2
D gene: .
clone size: once
J gene: TRBJ2-7
CDR3 length: 13
CDR3 protein: CASSNDGNYEQYF
CDR3 DNA: TGTGCCAGCAGCAATGACGGGAATTACGAGCAGTACTTC

V gene: TRBV9
D gene: TRBD1
clone size: once
J gene: TRBJ2-2
CDR3 length: 17
CDR3 protein: CASSTRTGTGNTGELFF
CDR3 DNA: TGTGCCAGCAGCACCCGGACGGGGACAGGTAACACCGGGGAGCTGTTTTTT

V gene: TRBV3-1/TRBV3-2
D gene: .
clone size: .
J gene: TRBJ1-2
CDR3 length: 15
CDR3 protein: CASSQVGGGPYGYTF
CDR3 DNA: TGTGCCAGCAGCCAAGTTGGGGGGGGCCCCTATGGCTACACCTTC

V gene: TRBV5-1
D gene: TRBD1
clone size: .
J gene: TRBJ1-3
CDR3 length: 16
CDR3 protein: CASSLGTGPTGNTIYF
CDR3 DNA: TGCGCCAGCAGCTTAGGGACAGGTCCCACCGGAAACACCATATATTTT

V gene: TRBV7-9
D gene: TRBD1
clone size: .
J gene: TRBJ1-1
CDR3 length: 15
CDR3 protein: CASRPRQGVETEAFF
CDR3 DNA: TGTGCCAGCAGACCCCGACAGGGGGTGGAAACTGAAGCTTTCTTT

V gene: TRBV7-9
D gene: TRBD1
clone size: .
J gene: TRBJ1-2
CDR3 length: 15
CDR3 protein: CASSSADRANYGYTF
CDR3 DNA: TGTGCCAGCAGCTCAGCGGACAGGGCGAACTATGGCTACACCTTC

V gene: TRBV23-1
D gene: .
clone size: .
J gene: TRBJ2-1
CDR3 length: 15
CDR3 protein: CASSQSGRLPSEQFF
CDR3 DNA: TGCGCCAGCAGTCAATCGGGGCGCCTTCCCAGTGAGCAGTTCTTC

V gene: TRBV15
D gene: .
clone size: .
J gene: TRBJ2-4
CDR3 length: 14
CDR3 protein: CATSTTVAKNIQYF
CDR3 DNA: TGTGCCACCAGCACGACAGTAGCCAAAAACATTCAGTACTTC

V gene: TRBV5-1
D gene: TRBD1
clone size: .
J gene: TRBJ1-2
CDR3 length: 14
CDR3 protein: CASRLDRGRYGYTF
CDR3 DNA: TGCGCCAGCAGACTTGACAGGGGGCGTTATGGCTACACCTTC

V gene: TRBV2
D gene: TRBD1
clone size: .
J gene: TRBJ2-1
CDR3 length: 15
CDR3 protein: CASSGGGRGLNEQFF
CDR3 DNA: TGTGCCAGCTCTGGAGGGGGCAGGGGGCTGAATGAGCAGTTCTTC

V gene: TRBV24-1
D gene: TRBD1
clone size: .
J gene: TRBJ1-2
CDR3 length: 14
CDR3 protein: CATSDPDRAAGYTF
CDR3 DNA: TGTGCCACCAGTGATCCCGACAGGGCGGCGGGCTACACCTTC

V gene: TRBV4-1
D gene: .
clone size: .
J gene: TRBJ2-4
CDR3 length: 18
CDR3 protein: CASSQDPTGEIAKNIQYF
CDR3 DNA: TGCGCCAGCAGCCAAGATCCGACAGGCGAGATAGCCAAAAACATTCAGTACTTC

V gene: TRBV6-4
D gene: TRBD2
clone size: .
J gene: TRBJ2-3
CDR3 length: 15
CDR3 protein: CASSPTAGGPDTQYF
CDR3 DNA: TGTGCCAGCAGTCCTACTGCGGGGGGGCCAGATACGCAGTATTTT

V gene: TRBV12-3/TRBV12-4
D gene: .
clone size: .
J gene: TRBJ1-1
CDR3 length: 13
CDR3 protein: CASSPPENTEAFF
CDR3 DNA: TGTGCCAGCAGCCCACCAGAGAACACTGAAGCTTTCTTT

V gene: TRBV7-9
D gene: .
clone size: .
J gene: TRBJ2-7
CDR3 length: 13
CDR3 protein: CASSLPLPGEQYF
CDR3 DNA: TGTGCCAGCAGCTTGCCTCTCCCCGGCGAGCAGTACTTC